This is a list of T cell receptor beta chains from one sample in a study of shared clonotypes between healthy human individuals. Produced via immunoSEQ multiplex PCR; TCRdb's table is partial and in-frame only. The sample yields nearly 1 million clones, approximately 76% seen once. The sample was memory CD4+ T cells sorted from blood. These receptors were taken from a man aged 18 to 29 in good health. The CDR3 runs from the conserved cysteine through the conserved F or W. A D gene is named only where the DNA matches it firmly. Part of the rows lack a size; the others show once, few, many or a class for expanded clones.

CASSQVVVRDSYNSPLHF	TGCGCCAGCAGCCAAGTTGTCGTAAGGGACTCCTATAATTCACCCCTCCACTTT	TRBV4-1	-	-	18	TRBJ1-6
CASSLALSWETQYF	TGCGCCAGCAGCTTGGCCCTTAGTTGGGAGACCCAGTACTTC	TRBV5-1	-	-	14	TRBJ2-5
CSASPGNGYTF	TGCAGTGCTAGTCCAGGGAATGGCTACACCTTC	TRBV20-1	-	-	11	TRBJ1-2
CARSVWEKSGTFNYGYTF	TGTGCCAGAAGCGTATGGGAAAAAAGTGGAACATTCAACTATGGCTACACCTTC	TRBV7-5	-	-	18	TRBJ1-2
CASSKGDRRNMPRIEQPQHF	TGTGCCAGCAGCAAGGGGGACAGGAGGAATATGCCGCGGATTGAGCAGCCCCAGCATTTT	TRBV21-1	-	-	20	TRBJ1-5
CAISWTGVNTEAFF	TGTGCCATCAGTTGGACAGGGGTGAACACTGAAGCTTTCTTT	TRBV10-3	TRBD1	few	14	TRBJ1-1
CASSDLAGPSDTQYF	TGTGCCAGCAGTGACCTAGCGGGGCCATCAGATACGCAGTATTTT	TRBV6-4	TRBD2	-	15	TRBJ2-3
CASSFTGDGETQYF	TGCGCCAGCAGCTTTACAGGAGACGGAGAGACCCAGTACTTC	TRBV5-1	-	-	14	TRBJ2-5
CASSLDWTALDTDTQYF	TGTGCCAGCAGCTTAGATTGGACAGCCCTAGACACAGATACGCAGTATTTT	TRBV11-2	-	-	17	TRBJ2-3
CASRPDRGKNEQFF	TGTGCCAGCAGACCCGACAGGGGGAAGAATGAGCAGTTCTTC	TRBV27	TRBD1	-	14	TRBJ2-1
CASSRDSQSYEQYF	TGTGCCAGCTCAAGGGACAGTCAGTCCTACGAGCAGTACTTC	TRBV18	TRBD1	-	14	TRBJ2-7
CASSPRPGTGNGSYEQYF	TGTGCCAGCAGTCCCCGACCGGGAACAGGGAATGGTTCCTACGAGCAGTACTTC	TRBV21-1	-	-	18	TRBJ2-7
CASSQGASGRGNNEQFF	TGCGCCAGCAGCCAAGGGGCTAGCGGGAGGGGGAACAATGAGCAGTTCTTC	TRBV4-1	TRBD2	once	17	TRBJ2-1
CASKDREIYNEQFF	TGTGCCAGTAAAGACAGGGAAATTTACAATGAGCAGTTCTTC	TRBV19	TRBD1	-	14	TRBJ2-1
CASSESGRGLIKNSPLHF	TGTGCCAGCAGTGAATCGGGTAGGGGACTGATAAAAAATTCACCCCTCCACTTT	TRBV6-1	-	-	18	TRBJ1-6
CASSPAGSTGGTEAFF	TGTGCCAGCAGCCCGGCGGGATCCACGGGGGGCACTGAAGCTTTCTTT	TRBV7-9	-	many	16	TRBJ1-1
CAWSVRLESYEQYF	TGTGCCTGGAGTGTACGGCTGGAATCCTACGAGCAGTACTTC	TRBV30	-	-	14	TRBJ2-7
CASSQDRWAGASYNEQFF	TGCGCCAGCAGCCAAGATAGGTGGGCGGGAGCCTCCTACAATGAGCAGTTCTTC	TRBV4-3	TRBD2	-	18	TRBJ2-1
CASSESTNEKLFF	TGCGCCAGCAGCGAGTCTACTAATGAAAAACTGTTTTTT	TRBV5-1	-	-	13	TRBJ1-4
CASSTPGQGRFGTQYF	TGTGCCAGCAGCACGCCCGGACAGGGGAGATTCGGGACCCAGTACTTC	TRBV5-6	TRBD1	once	16	TRBJ2-5
CASSFPQGVPYNEQFF	TGTGCCAGCAGCTTCCCCCAGGGGGTACCCTACAATGAGCAGTTCTTC	TRBV7-2	TRBD1	once	16	TRBJ2-1
CASTSAGTVSYEQYF	TGTGCCAGCACCTCCGCCGGGACAGTCTCCTACGAGCAGTACTTC	TRBV28	TRBD1	once	15	TRBJ2-7
CASSQTWLGTALSSYNEQFF	TGTGCCAGCAGCCAGACATGGCTGGGGACAGCGCTATCTTCCTACAATGAGCAGTTCTTC	TRBV14	TRBD1	-	20	TRBJ2-1
CAWSVRVNEQYF	TGTGCCTGGAGTGTCAGGGTGAACGAGCAGTACTTC	TRBV30	-	-	12	TRBJ2-7
CASKGQGGGDGYTF	TGTGCCAGCAAGGGACAGGGAGGAGGGGATGGCTACACCTTC	TRBV2	TRBD1	once	14	TRBJ1-2
CASSQDGGAQTGELFF	TGTGCCAGCAGCCAAGACGGGGGGGCCCAAACCGGGGAGCTGTTTTTT	TRBV4-2	TRBD2	-	16	TRBJ2-2
CASSIGLAGGKNTGELFF	TGTGCCAGTAGTATAGGTCTAGCGGGGGGAAAGAACACCGGGGAGCTGTTTTTT	TRBV19	TRBD2	-	18	TRBJ2-2
CAISGGTSEYQETQYF	TGTGCCATCAGTGGGGGGACTAGCGAGTACCAAGAGACCCAGTACTTC	TRBV10-3	TRBD2	-	16	TRBJ2-5
CSARERDTQYF	TGCAGTGCTAGAGAAAGAGATACGCAGTATTTT	TRBV20-1	-	-	11	TRBJ2-3
CASSPRLAGVEQYF	TGTGCCAGCAGCCCCCGACTAGCGGGAGTCGAGCAGTACTTC	TRBV13	TRBD2	-	14	TRBJ2-7
CASSIQRGTGSSPLHF	TGTGCCAGTAGTATCCAACGGGGAACAGGGTCTTCACCCCTCCACTTT	TRBV19	-	-	16	TRBJ1-6
CASSQAARGDEQYF	TGCGCCAGCAGCCAAGCGGCCAGGGGGGACGAGCAGTACTTC	TRBV4-3	-	-	14	TRBJ2-7
CASSSGTGLLAGANVLTF	TGTGCCAGCAGCTCCGGGACAGGGCTTTTAGCTGGGGCCAACGTCCTGACTTTC	TRBV5-4	TRBD1	-	18	TRBJ2-6
CASGGAGGPSDEQFF	TGTGCCAGCGGAGGGGCGGGAGGGCCCTCGGATGAGCAGTTCTTC	TRBV2	TRBD2	-	15	TRBJ2-1
CASRTSVEQYF	TGTGCCAGCAGGACTAGCGTCGAGCAGTACTTC	TRBV25-1	TRBD2	-	11	TRBJ2-7
CASSRDISNTEAFF	TGTGCCAGCAGCCGAGATATCTCGAACACTGAAGCTTTCTTT	TRBV5-4	-	-	14	TRBJ1-1
CASSQETLHCTDTQYF	TGTGCCAGCAGCCAGGAGACGCTACACTGCACAGATACGCAGTATTTT	TRBV12-1	-	-	16	TRBJ2-3
CASSLGGPGGNTIYF	TGCGCCAGCAGCTTGGGTGGGCCGGGCGGAAACACCATATATTTT	TRBV5-1	-	-	15	TRBJ1-3
CASSPGGTGTQPQHF	TGTGCCAGCAGCCCCGGAGGGACCGGGACCCAGCCCCAGCATTTT	TRBV28	-	-	15	TRBJ1-5
CASRTNRVQETQYF	TGTGCCAGTAGAACCAACAGGGTCCAAGAGACCCAGTACTTC	TRBV19	-	once	14	TRBJ2-5
CASSMVTGAGYTF	TGTGCCAGTAGTATGGTGACAGGGGCTGGCTACACCTTC	TRBV19	TRBD1	-	13	TRBJ1-2
CAWSIGSSYNSPLHF	TGTGCCTGGAGTATCGGGAGCTCCTATAATTCACCCCTCCACTTT	TRBV30	-	once	15	TRBJ1-6
CASSFGERETQYF	TGCGCCAGCAGCTTCGGAGAGAGAGAGACCCAGTACTTC	TRBV5-1	-	-	13	TRBJ2-5
CASSFKDRLYIPYEQYF	TGTGCCAGCAGCTTCAAAGACAGGCTCTATATTCCCTACGAGCAGTACTTC	TRBV11-2	-	once	17	TRBJ2-7
CASSSTGSARYYGYTF	TGTGCCAGCAGTTCGACAGGGAGCGCCCGCTACTATGGCTACACCTTC	TRBV27	TRBD1	-	16	TRBJ1-2
CASSFKLLADRRYEQYF	TGTGCCAGCAGCTTTAAGCTCCTAGCTGACAGAAGGTACGAGCAGTACTTC	TRBV7-8	-	once	17	TRBJ2-7
CASSWGQGVSTDTQYF	TGTGCCAGCAGCTGGGGACAGGGGGTAAGCACAGATACGCAGTATTTT	TRBV7-2	TRBD1	-	16	TRBJ2-3
CASRQTGGGGEAFF	TGCGCCAGCAGACAAACAGGGGGCGGAGGGGAAGCTTTCTTT	TRBV10-2	TRBD1	-	14	TRBJ1-1
CASSLRGRRTGNNSNGYTF	TGTGCCAGCAGCTTACGGGGGCGAAGGACAGGAAATAATTCAAATGGCTACACCTTC	TRBV7-2	TRBD1	-	19	TRBJ1-2
CASSQPSGGSLYEQYF	TGTGCCAGCAGCCAACCTTCAGGGGGATCTTTGTACGAGCAGTACTTC	TRBV5-6	TRBD1	few	16	TRBJ2-7
CASSLRQNTGELFF	TGTGCCAGCAGCTTACGGCAGAACACCGGGGAGCTGTTTTTT	TRBV7-9	-	-	14	TRBJ2-2
CASSVLAGAGEQFF	TGTGCCAGCAGTGTTCTAGCGGGGGCGGGGGAGCAGTTCTTC	TRBV25-1	TRBD2	-	14	TRBJ2-1
CASTSLDSTDTQYF	TGTGCCAGCACCAGCCTGGACAGCACAGATACGCAGTATTTT	TRBV28	-	-	14	TRBJ2-3
CASSLTRGRAGNTIYF	TGTGCCAGCAGCTTAACTCGGGGTAGGGCTGGAAACACCATATATTTT	TRBV7-8	-	-	16	TRBJ1-3